The TCR beta chain described here comes from a study of blood T cell repertoires in COVID-19. Here immunoSEQ multiplex PCR was the method, and the copy in TCRdb shows in-frame clones only, minus some. This table has fewer than 120,000 clones, 75% to 80% appearing once. Germline loops: CDR1 SQVTM, CDR2 ANQGSEA. The CDR3 has 13 amino acids. With 6 bases removed from V and 4 bases from J, the gap between germline ends came to 15 bases. The sequence was collected from a woman of 80 years or more with active or convalescent COVID-19. The specimen sequenced was peripheral blood. The rearrangement uses TRBV29-1 and TRBJ1-2; a possible D gene is TRBD1 (5 bases). The CDR3 spells CSVARTTGYGYTF. The CDR3 coding sequence is TGCAGCGTAGCTCGGACAACAGGCTATGGCTACACCTTC.